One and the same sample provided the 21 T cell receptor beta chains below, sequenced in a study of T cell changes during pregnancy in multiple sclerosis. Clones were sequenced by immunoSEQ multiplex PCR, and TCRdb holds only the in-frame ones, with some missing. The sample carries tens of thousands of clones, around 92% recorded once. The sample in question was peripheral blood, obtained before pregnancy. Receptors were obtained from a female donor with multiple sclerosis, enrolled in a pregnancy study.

This chain's CDR3 is CASSEGAWDYEQYF. The CDR3 DNA follows: TGCGCCAGCAGCGAAGGGGCTTGGGACTACGAGCAGTACTTC. This rearrangement joins TRBV5-1 to TRBJ2-7, with a tentative D call TRBD1 (5 bases). The CDR3 has 14 amino acids. Germline V gene lookup returns CDR1 SGHRS and CDR2 YFSETQ. Trimming removed 4 bases at V and 3 bases at J, with 14 bases between. Full variable domain (outside the CDR3, taken from reference TRBV5-1 and TRBJ2-7): KAGVTQTPRYLIKTRGQQVTLSCSPISGHRSVSWYQQTPGQGLQFLFEYFSETQRNKGNFPGRFSGRQFSNSRSEMNVSTLELGDSALYLCASSEGAWDYEQYFGPGTRLTVT.

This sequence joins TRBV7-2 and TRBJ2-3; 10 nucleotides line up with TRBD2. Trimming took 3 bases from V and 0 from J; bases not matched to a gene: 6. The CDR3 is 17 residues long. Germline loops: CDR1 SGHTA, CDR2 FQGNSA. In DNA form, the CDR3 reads TGTGCCAGCAGCTTCGCCGGGACTAGCGTAAGCACAGATACGCAGTATTTT. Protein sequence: CASSFAGTSVSTDTQYF.

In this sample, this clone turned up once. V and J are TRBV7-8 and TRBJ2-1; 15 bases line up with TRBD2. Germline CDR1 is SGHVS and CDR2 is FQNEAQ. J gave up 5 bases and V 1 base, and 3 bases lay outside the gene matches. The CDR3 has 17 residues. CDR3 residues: CASSLVGLAGGNNEQFF. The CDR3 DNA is TGTGCCAGCAGCTTAGTAGGACTAGCGGGAGGGAACAATGAGCAGTTCTTC.

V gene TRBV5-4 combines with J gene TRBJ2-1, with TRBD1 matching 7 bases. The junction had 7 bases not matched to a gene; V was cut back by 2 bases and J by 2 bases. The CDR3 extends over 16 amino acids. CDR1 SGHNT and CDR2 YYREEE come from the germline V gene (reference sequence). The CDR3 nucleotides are TGTGCCAGCAGCTTCAAAGGGGGCCCAGCCTACAATGAGCAGTTCTTC. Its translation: CASSFKGGPAYNEQFF.

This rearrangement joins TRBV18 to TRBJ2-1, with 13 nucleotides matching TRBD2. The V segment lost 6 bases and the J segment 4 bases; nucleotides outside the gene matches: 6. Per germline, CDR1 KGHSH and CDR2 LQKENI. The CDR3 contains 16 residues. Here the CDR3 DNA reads TGTGCCAGCTCGTCTGGACTAGCGGGAGAATACAATGAGCAGTTCTTC. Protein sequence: CASSSGLAGEYNEQFF. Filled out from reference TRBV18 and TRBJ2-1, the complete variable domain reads NAGVMQNPRHLVRRRGQEARLRCSPMKGHSHVYWYRQLPEEGLKFMVYLQKENIIDESGMPKERFSAEFPKEGPSILRIQQVVRGDSAAYFCASSSGLAGEYNEQFFGPGTRLTVL.

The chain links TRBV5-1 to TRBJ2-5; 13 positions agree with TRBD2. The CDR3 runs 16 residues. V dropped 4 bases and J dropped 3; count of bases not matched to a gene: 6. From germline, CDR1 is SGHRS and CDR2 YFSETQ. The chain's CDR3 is CASSGTSGRAEETQYF. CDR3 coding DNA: TGCGCCAGCAGCGGTACTAGCGGGAGGGCCGAAGAGACCCAGTACTTC.

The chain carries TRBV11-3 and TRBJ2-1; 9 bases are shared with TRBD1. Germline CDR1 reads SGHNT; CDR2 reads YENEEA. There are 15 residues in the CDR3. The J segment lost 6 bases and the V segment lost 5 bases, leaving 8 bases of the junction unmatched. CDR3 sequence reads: CASSQGQGLGNEQFF. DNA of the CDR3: TGTGCCAGCAGCCAGGGACAGGGATTGGGCAATGAGCAGTTCTTC.

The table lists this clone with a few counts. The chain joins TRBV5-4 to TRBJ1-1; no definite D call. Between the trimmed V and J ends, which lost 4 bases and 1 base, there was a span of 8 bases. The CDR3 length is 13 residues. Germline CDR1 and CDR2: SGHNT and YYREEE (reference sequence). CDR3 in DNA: TGTGCCAGCAGCCGGTCCCCGAACACTGAAGCTTTCTTT. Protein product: CASSRSPNTEAFF.

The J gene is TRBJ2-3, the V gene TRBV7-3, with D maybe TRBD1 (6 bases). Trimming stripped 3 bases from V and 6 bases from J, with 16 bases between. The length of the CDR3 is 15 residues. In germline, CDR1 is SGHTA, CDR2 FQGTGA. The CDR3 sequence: CASSFTPTGKDTQYF. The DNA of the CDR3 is TGTGCCAGCAGCTTCACGCCGACAGGAAAGGATACGCAGTATTTT.

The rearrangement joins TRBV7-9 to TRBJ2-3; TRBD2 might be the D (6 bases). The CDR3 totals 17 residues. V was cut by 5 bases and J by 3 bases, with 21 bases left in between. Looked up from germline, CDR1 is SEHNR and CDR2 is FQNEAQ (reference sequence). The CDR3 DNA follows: TGTGCCAGCAGCAACACGGCGGGAAGCCGGGTAACAGATACGCAGTATTTT. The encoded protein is CASSNTAGSRVTDTQYF.

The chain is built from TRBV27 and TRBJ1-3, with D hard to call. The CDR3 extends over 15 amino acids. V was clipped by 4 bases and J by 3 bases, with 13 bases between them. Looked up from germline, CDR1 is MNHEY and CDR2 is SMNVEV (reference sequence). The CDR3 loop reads CASSSPPGNGNTIYF. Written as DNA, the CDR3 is TGTGCCAGCAGTTCGCCCCCCGGTAATGGAAACACCATATATTTT.

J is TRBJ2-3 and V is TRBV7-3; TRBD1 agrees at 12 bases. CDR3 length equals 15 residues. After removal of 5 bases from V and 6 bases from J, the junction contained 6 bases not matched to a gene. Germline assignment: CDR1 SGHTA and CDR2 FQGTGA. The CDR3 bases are TGTGCCAGCAGCCAACGGGACAGGGGGCTCGATACGCAGTATTTT. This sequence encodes CASSQRDRGLDTQYF.

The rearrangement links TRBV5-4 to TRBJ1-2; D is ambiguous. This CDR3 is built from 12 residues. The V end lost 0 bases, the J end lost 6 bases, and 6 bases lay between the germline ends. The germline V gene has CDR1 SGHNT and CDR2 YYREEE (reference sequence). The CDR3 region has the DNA TGTGCCAGCAGCTTGGTCCGGGATGGCTACACCTTC. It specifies CASSLVRDGYTF.

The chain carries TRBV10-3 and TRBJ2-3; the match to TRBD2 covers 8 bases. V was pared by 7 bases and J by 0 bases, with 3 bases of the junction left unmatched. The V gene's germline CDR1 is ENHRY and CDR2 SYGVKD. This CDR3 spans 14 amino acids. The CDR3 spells CAIKGLGSTDTQYF. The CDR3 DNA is TGTGCCATCAAGGGACTAGGGAGCACAGATACGCAGTATTTT.

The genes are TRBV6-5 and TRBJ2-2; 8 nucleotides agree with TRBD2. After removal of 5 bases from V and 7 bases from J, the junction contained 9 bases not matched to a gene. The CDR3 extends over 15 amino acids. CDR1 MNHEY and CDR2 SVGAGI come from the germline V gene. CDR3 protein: CASSRTSWRNGELFF. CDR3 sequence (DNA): TGTGCCAGCAGTCGGACTAGCTGGCGGAACGGGGAGCTGTTTTTT.

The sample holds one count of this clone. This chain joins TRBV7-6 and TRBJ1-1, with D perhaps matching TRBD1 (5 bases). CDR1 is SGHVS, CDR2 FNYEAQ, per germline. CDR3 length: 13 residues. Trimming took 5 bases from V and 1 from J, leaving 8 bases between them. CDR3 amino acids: CASSKDTNTEAFF. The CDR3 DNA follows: TGTGCCAGCAGCAAGGACACGAACACTGAAGCTTTCTTT.

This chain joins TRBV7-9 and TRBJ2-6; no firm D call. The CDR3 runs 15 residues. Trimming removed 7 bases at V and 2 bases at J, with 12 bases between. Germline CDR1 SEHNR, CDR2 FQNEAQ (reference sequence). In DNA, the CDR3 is TGTGCCAGCACTTTTTTGGGCACTGGGGCCAACGTCCTGACTTTC. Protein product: CASTFLGTGANVLTF.

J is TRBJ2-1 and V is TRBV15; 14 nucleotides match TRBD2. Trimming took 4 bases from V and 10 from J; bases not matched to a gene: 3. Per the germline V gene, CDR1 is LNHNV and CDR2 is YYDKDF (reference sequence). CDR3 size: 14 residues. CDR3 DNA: TGTGCCACCAGCACCCGGACTAGCGGGAGGGAGCAGTTCTTC. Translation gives CATSTRTSGREQFF. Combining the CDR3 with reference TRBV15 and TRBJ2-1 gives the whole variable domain DAMVIQNPRYQVTQFGKPVTLSCSQTLNHNVMYWYQQKSSQAPKLLFHYYDKDFNNEADTPDNFQSRRPNTSFCFLDIRSPGLGDTAMYLCATSTRTSGREQFFGPGTRLTVL.

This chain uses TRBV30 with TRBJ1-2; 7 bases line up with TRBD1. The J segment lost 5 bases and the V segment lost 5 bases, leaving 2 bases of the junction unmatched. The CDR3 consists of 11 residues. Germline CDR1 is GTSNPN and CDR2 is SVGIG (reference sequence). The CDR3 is CAWAGGYGYTF. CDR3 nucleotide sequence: TGTGCCTGGGCAGGGGGTTATGGCTACACCTTC.

CDR3: CASSQGASGSETQYF. The CDR3 DNA sequence: TGCGCCAGCAGCCAAGGTGCTAGCGGGAGCGAGACCCAGTACTTC. This chain connects TRBV4-3 to TRBJ2-5; 10 positions match TRBD2. J lost 5 bases, V lost 1 base, and 4 bases had no gene match. The germline CDR1 and CDR2 sequences are LGHNA and YSLEER. This CDR3 region has 15 residues.

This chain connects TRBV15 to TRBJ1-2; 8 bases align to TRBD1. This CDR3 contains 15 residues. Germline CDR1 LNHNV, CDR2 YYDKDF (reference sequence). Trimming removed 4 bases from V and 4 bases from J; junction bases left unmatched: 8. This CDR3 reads CATSTRDRSGYGYTF. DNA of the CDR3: TGTGCCACCAGCACAAGGGACAGGTCCGGCTATGGCTACACCTTC.